This T cell receptor beta chain derives from a study of blood T cell repertoires in COVID-19 (dated by TCRdb to the early 2020s). A note on the overall study: The collaborator samples originated in the United States, Italy and Spain and spanned the acute and convalescent phases of COVID-19. A freely available public database, intended as a resource for researchers studying the immune response to SARS-CoV-2, is where the repertoires were released. A de-identified subject ID, COVID-19 status, age in years and sex were almost always included in the sample metadata. Samples were obtained from the ongoing ImmuneRACE study (first 160 participants) and from about 1,300 subjects provided by 6 global collaborators. The prospective study material was composed of cDNA or gDNA derived from T cells, B-cell-depleted T cells, or PBMCs. Deeply sampled blood TCRbeta repertoires from subjects exposed to, actively infected with, or recovered from COVID-19 were included in the dataset. Where available, HLA class I and class II types were obtained from metadata supplied by the sample provider rather than from assay-based typing.

TCRbeta CDR3 regions were amplified from genomic DNA using the immunoSEQ Assay, a bias-controlled multiplex PCR. As for the original processing: The number of nucleated cells in each sample was estimated from the amplification of reference gene primers within the assay. To quantify the absolute abundance of each unique TCRbeta CDR3 rearrangement, sequence reads were collapsed and filtered. For each sample, productive Simpson clonality was calculated by taking the square root of Simpson's diversity index across productive rearrangements. This is the immuneACCESS table as TCRdb keeps it, with only in-frame sequences that have V and J called. A part of the clones is gone; compared with another copy, unresolved V genes explain less than half, and the rest is unexplained. D and trimming come from the DNA, and the V and J calls and clone size come from that table. Across this sample there are over 85,000 clones, with roughly 88% seen only once. The top ten clones comprise 9.5% to 15% of the sample.

CDR1 and CDR2, per the germline V gene (reference sequence), are LNHNV and YYDKDF. The CDR3, from cysteine to phenylalanine, totals 12 residues. The CDR3 DNA has 36 bases and is translated from base 1. Note on this clone: Its antigen has not been determined. A read error may produce the germline difference seen at one junction end.

The collaborating institutions used their own protocols to collect whole blood in K2EDTA tubes. For TCRbeta analysis, collaborators shipped samples as frozen whole blood, isolated PBMCs, or DNA extracted from either of those sample types. Overall study results and their limits: The quantity of clinical and demographic metadata differed by source and by participant and was supplied without curation.

The receptor comes from a human donor in a cohort sampled during active COVID-19. Rearrangement joined TRBV15 to TRBJ2-7, with an unclear D gene assignment. Input material: peripheral blood. The DNA is as follows: TGTGCCACCAGCAGAGATAGAGAGACACGGAATTTC. Protein translation: CATSRDRETRNF.